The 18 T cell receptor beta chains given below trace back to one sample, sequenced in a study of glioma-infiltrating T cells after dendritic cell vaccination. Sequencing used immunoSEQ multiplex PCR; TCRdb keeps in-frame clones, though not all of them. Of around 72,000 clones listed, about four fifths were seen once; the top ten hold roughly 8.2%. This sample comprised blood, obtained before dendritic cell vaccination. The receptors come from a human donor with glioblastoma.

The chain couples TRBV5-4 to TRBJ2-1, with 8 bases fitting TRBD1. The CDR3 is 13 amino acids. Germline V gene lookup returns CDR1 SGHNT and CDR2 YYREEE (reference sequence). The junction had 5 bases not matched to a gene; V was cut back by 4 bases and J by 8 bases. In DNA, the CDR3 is TGTGCCAGCAGCCCGACAGGGGAAGATGAGCAGTTCTTC. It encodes CASSPTGEDEQFF. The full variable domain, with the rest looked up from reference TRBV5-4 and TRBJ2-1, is ETGVTQSPTHLIKTRGQQVTLRCSSQSGHNTVSWYQQALGQGPQFIFQYYREEENGRGNFPPRFSGLQFPNYSSELNVNALELDDSALYLCASSPTGEDEQFFGPGTRLTVL.

The CDR3 here is CASRGLAGENEQFF. As DNA, the CDR3 is TGTGCCAGCAGGGGACTAGCAGGAGAGAATGAGCAGTTCTTC. The rearrangement joins TRBV2 to TRBJ2-1; 9 bases align to TRBD2. With 6 bases clipped from V and 7 bases from J, the junction kept 7 bases outside the gene matches. The CDR3 loop spans 14 amino acids. Germline values: CDR1 SNHLY, CDR2 FYNNEI.

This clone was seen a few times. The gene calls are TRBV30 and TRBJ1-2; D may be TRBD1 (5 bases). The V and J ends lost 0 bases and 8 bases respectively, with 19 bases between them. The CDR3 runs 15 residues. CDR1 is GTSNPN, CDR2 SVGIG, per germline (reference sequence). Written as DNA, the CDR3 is TGTGCCTGGAGTGTAGGCAGGGCCACAACTACCGGCTACACCTTC. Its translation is CAWSVGRATTTGYTF.

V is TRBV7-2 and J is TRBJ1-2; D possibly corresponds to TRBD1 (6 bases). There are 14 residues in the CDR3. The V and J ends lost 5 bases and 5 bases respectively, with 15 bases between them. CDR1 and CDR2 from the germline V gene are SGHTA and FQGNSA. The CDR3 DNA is TGTGCCAGCAGCCTTCTAGGGCAGGGGTATGGCTACACCTTC. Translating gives CASSLLGQGYGYTF.

CDR3 sequence (DNA): TGTGCCAGTAGTCCCATAACAGGGGGGAGGAACTATGGCTACACCTTC. Translated, it gives CASSPITGGRNYGYTF. V gene TRBV19 combines with J gene TRBJ1-2, with 8 bases matching TRBD1. This CDR3 has 16 amino acids. Trimming cost V 5 bases and J 2 bases; bases outside gene matches: 10. Germline CDR1 LNHDA, CDR2 SQIVND (reference sequence).

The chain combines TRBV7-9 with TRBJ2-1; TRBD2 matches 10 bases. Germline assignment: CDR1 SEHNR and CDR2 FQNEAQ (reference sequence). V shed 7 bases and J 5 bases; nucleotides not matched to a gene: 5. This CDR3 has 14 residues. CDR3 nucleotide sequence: TGTGCCAGCACCACTAGCGGGGAAAACAATGAGCAGTTCTTC. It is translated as CASTTSGENNEQFF.

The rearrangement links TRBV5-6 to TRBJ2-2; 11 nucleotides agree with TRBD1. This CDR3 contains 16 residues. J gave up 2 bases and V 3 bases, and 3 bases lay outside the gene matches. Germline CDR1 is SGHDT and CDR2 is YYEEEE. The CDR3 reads CASSWRTGGNTGELFF. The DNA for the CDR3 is TGTGCCAGCAGCTGGAGGACAGGGGGCAACACCGGGGAGCTGTTTTTT.

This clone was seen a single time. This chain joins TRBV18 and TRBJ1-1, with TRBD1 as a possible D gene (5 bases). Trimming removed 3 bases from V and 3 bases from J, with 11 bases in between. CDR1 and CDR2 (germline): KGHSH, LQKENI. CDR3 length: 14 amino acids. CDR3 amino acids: CASSPGLKDTEAFF. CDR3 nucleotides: TGTGCCAGCTCACCGGGACTGAAGGACACTGAAGCTTTCTTT.

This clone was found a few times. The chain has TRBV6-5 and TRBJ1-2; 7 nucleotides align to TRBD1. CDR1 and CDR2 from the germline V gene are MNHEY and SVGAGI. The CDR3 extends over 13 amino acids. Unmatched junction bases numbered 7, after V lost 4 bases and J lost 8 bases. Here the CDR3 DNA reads TGTGCCAGCAGTTTCCTGACAGGGCAAGGCTACACCTTC. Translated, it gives CASSFLTGQGYTF.

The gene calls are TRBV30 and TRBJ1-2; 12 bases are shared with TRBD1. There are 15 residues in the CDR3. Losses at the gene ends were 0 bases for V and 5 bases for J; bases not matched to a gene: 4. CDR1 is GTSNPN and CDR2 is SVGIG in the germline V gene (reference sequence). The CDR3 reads CAWSVGQGAGYGYTF. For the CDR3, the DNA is TGTGCCTGGAGTGTGGGACAGGGGGCGGGATATGGCTACACCTTC.

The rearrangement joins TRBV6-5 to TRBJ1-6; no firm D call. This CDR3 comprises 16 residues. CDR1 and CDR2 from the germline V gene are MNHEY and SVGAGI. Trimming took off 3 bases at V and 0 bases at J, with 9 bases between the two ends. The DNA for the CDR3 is TGTGCCAGCAGTTATGGCAAAAGCTCCTATAATTCACCCCTCCACTTT. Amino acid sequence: CASSYGKSSYNSPLHF.

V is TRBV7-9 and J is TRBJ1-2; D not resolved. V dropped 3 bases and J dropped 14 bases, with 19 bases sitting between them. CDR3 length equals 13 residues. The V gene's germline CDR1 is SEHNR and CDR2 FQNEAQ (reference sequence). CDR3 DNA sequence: TGTGCCAGCAGCTTGACACCCGATCCCTTCTATACCTTC. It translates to CASSLTPDPFYTF. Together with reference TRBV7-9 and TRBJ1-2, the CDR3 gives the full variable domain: DTGVSQNPRHKITKRGQNVTFRCDPISEHNRLYWYRQTLGQGPEFLTYFQNEAQLEKSRLLSDRFSAERPKGSFSTLEIQRTEQGDSAMYLCASSLTPDPFYTFGSGTRLTVV.

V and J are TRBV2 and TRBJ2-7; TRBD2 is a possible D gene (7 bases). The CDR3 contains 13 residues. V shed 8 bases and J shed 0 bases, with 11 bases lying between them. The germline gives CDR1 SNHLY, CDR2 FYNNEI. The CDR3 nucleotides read TGTGCCAGCTGGGCGGGGGCCTCCTACGAGCAGTACTTC. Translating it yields CASWAGASYEQYF.

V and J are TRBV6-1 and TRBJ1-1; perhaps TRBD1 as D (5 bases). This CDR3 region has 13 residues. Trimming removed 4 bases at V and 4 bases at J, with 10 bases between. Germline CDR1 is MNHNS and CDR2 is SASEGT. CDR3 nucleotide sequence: TGTGCCAGCAGTGCCAGGGTAGGCACTGAAGCTTTCTTT. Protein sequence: CASSARVGTEAFF.

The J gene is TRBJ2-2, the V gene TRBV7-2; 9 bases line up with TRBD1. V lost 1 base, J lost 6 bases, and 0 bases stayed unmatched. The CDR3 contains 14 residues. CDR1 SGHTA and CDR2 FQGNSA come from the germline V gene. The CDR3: CASSLGQGAGELFF. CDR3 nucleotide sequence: TGTGCCAGCAGCTTAGGACAGGGGGCCGGGGAGCTGTTTTTT. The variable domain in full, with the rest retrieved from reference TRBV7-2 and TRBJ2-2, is GAGVSQSPSNKVTEKGKDVELRCDPISGHTALYWYRQSLGQGLEFLIYFQGNSAPDKSGLPSDRFSAERTGGSVSTLTIQRTQQEDSAVYLCASSLGQGAGELFFGEGSRLTVL.

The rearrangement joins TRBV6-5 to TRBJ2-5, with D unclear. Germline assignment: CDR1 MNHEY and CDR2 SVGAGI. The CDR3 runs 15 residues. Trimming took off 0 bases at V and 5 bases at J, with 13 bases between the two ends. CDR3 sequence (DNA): TGTGCCAGCAGTTACTCAGGTGGAACGGAGGAGACCCAGTACTTC. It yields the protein CASSYSGGTEETQYF.

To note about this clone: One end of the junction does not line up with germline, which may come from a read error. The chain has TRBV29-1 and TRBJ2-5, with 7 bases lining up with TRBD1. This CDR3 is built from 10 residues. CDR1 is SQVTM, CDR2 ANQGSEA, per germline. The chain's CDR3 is CSGSSGTADF. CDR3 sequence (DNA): TGCAGCGGTTCTTCCGGGACAGCTGACTTC. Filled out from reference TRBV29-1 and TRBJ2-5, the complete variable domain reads SAVISQKPSRDICQRGTSLTIQCQVDSQVTMMFWYRQQPGQSLTLIATANQGSEATYESGFVIDKFPISRPNLTFSTLTVSNMSPEDSSIYLCSGSSGTADFGPGTRLLVL.

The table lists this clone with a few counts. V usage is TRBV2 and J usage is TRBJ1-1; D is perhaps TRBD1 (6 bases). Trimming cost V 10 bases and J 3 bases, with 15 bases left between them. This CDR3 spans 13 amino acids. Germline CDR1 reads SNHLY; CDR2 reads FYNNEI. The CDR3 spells CATKTEGDTEAFF. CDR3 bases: TGTGCCACAAAGACCGAGGGGGACACTGAAGCTTTCTTT. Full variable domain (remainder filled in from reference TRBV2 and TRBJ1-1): EPEVTQTPSHQVTQMGQEVILRCVPISNHLYFYWYRQILGQKVEFLVSFYNNEISEKSEIFDDQFSVERPDGSNFTLKIRSTKLEDSAMYFCATKTEGDTEAFFGQGTRLTVV.